The 26 T cell receptor beta chains in this list originate from one sample, sequenced in a study of blood T cell repertoires in COVID-19. Sequenced by immunoSEQ multiplex PCR; TCRdb stores in-frame clones only, minus some. The table lists 50,000 to 75,000 clones, around nine tenths of them singletons. The sequenced sample consisted of peripheral blood. The receptors here all came from a woman aged 45-60 years with active or convalescent COVID-19.

The chain employs TRBV7-8 and TRBJ1-2; tentative D call: TRBD1 (6 bases). The V and J ends lost 2 bases and 0 bases respectively, with 10 bases between them. This CDR3 has 15 residues. Germline CDR1 and CDR2: SGHVS and FQNEAQ. This CDR3 reads CASSLTGQANYGYTF. CDR3 DNA: TGTGCCAGCAGCTTAACAGGGCAAGCTAACTATGGCTACACCTTC.

The chain couples TRBV4-2 to TRBJ1-1, with no clear D. The CDR3 length is 12 residues. Germline CDR1 LGHNA, CDR2 YNFKEQ. The V end was cut by 0 bases, the J end by 8 bases, with 7 bases between. The CDR3 spells CASSQDQVEAFF. Here the CDR3 DNA reads TGTGCCAGCAGCCAAGATCAGGTGGAAGCTTTCTTT.

As DNA, the CDR3 is TGTGCCAGCAGCCATTTAGCGGGAAGGGAGTACAATGAGCAGTTCTTC. It codes for CASSHLAGREYNEQFF. V is TRBV9 and J is TRBJ2-1; 8 nucleotides align to TRBD2. Germline lookup yields CDR1 SGDLS and CDR2 YYNGEE. The CDR3 extends over 16 amino acids. The junction had 10 bases not matched to a gene; V was cut back by 4 bases and J by 4 bases.

In nucleotides, the CDR3 is TGTGCCAGCAGGAGGGTCGAAGGGCAAGAGACCCAGTACTTC. Translation gives CASRRVEGQETQYF. The genes are TRBV2 and TRBJ2-5; the D gene is possibly TRBD2 (5 bases). Trimming pared 6 bases from V and 2 bases from J, leaving 13 bases between. The CDR3 totals 14 residues. Germline V gene lookup returns CDR1 SNHLY and CDR2 FYNNEI.

This chain links TRBV11-2 with TRBJ2-7; D unresolved. The V end was cut by 3 bases, the J end by 0 bases, with 18 bases between. CDR1 SGHAT and CDR2 FQNNGV come from the germline V gene. The CDR3 is 17 amino acids. CDR3 amino acids: CASSFLLGVSSSYEQYF. In DNA form, the CDR3 reads TGTGCCAGCAGCTTTCTGCTTGGAGTTTCCAGCTCCTACGAGCAGTACTTC.

The genes are TRBV5-1 and TRBJ2-3, with 7 bases lining up with TRBD1. Germline CDR1 SGHRS, CDR2 YFSETQ. Trimming took 0 bases from V and 2 from J; bases not matched to a gene: 6. This CDR3 spans 16 amino acids. CDR3 in DNA: TGCGCCAGCAGCTTGGTGCCGGGACAGATCACAGATACGCAGTATTTT. Encoded protein: CASSLVPGQITDTQYF.

V gene TRBV18 combines with J gene TRBJ2-7; D may be TRBD2 (5 bases). Trimming cost V 3 bases and J 6 bases, with 18 bases left between them. Germline V lookup: CDR1 KGHSH, CDR2 LQKENI. The CDR3 loop spans 15 amino acids. The CDR3 is CASSPEAGQRVEQYF. The CDR3 DNA follows: TGTGCCAGCTCACCTGAGGCGGGCCAGAGGGTCGAGCAGTACTTC.

The rearrangement uses TRBV7-2 and TRBJ1-2; weak D call: TRBD1 (5 bases). The CDR3 loop spans 14 amino acids. Germline V gene sequence: CDR1 SGHTA, CDR2 FQGNSA. Trimming stripped 5 bases from V and 4 bases from J, with 14 bases between. The CDR3 DNA follows: TGTGCCAGCAGCGCGGACACCGTACCCTATGGCTACACCTTC. Its translation is CASSADTVPYGYTF. The full variable domain, with the rest looked up from reference TRBV7-2 and TRBJ1-2, is GAGVSQSPSNKVTEKGKDVELRCDPISGHTALYWYRQSLGQGLEFLIYFQGNSAPDKSGLPSDRFSAERTGGSVSTLTIQRTQQEDSAVYLCASSADTVPYGYTFGSGTRLTVV.

The rearrangement uses TRBV2 and TRBJ2-7, with 11 bases identical to TRBD2. This CDR3 contains 15 residues. CDR1 is SNHLY and CDR2 is FYNNEI in the germline V gene. V was pared by 6 bases and J by 5 bases, with 9 bases of the junction left unmatched. The CDR3 loop is CASRKGTSGFDEQYF. The CDR3 region has the DNA TGTGCCAGCAGAAAAGGGACTAGCGGCTTCGACGAGCAGTACTTC.

The chain uses TRBV11-2 and TRBJ2-4; tentative D call: TRBD1 (6 bases). CDR1 and CDR2 from the germline V gene are SGHAT and FQNNGV. The length of the CDR3 is 15 residues. The germline V and J ends were trimmed by 2 bases and 2 bases, with 10 bases remaining between them. The CDR3: CASSLFWGPKNIQYF. The DNA for the CDR3 is TGTGCCAGCAGCTTATTTTGGGGGCCCAAAAACATTCAGTACTTC.

The V call is TRBV5-6, the J call TRBJ2-1; D is unresolved. Trimming pared 1 base from V and 7 bases from J, leaving 3 bases between. The CDR3 covers 11 residues. In germline, CDR1 is SGHDT, CDR2 YYEEEE. Here the CDR3 DNA reads TGTGCCAGCAGCTTGTTAAATGAGCAGTTCTTC. This codes for CASSLLNEQFF.

The rearrangement joins TRBV3-1 (or the pseudogene TRBV3-2) to TRBJ2-7; 10 nucleotides match TRBD2. Germline loops: CDR1 LGHDT, CDR2 YNNKEL (reference sequence). The J segment lost 4 bases and the V segment lost 4 bases, leaving 7 bases of the junction unmatched. This CDR3 is 15 amino acids long. The CDR3 sequence: CASSPRSSGRYEQYF. In nucleotides, the CDR3 is TGTGCCAGCAGCCCCCGTAGTAGCGGGAGGTACGAGCAGTACTTC.

J is TRBJ1-2 and V is TRBV29-1, with TRBD1 as a possible D gene (6 bases). Per the germline V gene, CDR1 is SQVTM and CDR2 is ANQGSEA. V lost 6 bases and J 4 bases, leaving 18 bases between the germline ends. There are 14 residues in the CDR3. The DNA for the CDR3 is TGCAGCGTGCACACAGGGCCGAACCCCTATGGCTACACCTTC. It is translated as CSVHTGPNPYGYTF.

The chain couples TRBV5-1 to TRBJ2-3, with a possible D match to TRBD1 (6 bases). With 0 bases removed from V and 4 bases from J, the gap between germline ends came to 12 bases. Germline V gene sequence: CDR1 SGHRS, CDR2 YFSETQ. This CDR3 region has 15 residues. The CDR3 sequence: CASSLEDSPPDTQYF. In DNA form, the CDR3 reads TGCGCCAGCAGCTTGGAGGACAGTCCCCCAGATACGCAGTATTTT.

The chain carries TRBV7-9 and TRBJ2-5; TRBD1 matches at 7 bases. Germline V gene lookup returns CDR1 SEHNR and CDR2 FQNEAQ (reference sequence). The CDR3 consists of 16 residues. After removal of 5 bases from V and 1 base from J, the junction contained 10 bases not matched to a gene. CDR3 bases: TGTGCCAGCAGCCTAGTAAAGACAGGGCCCCAAGAGACCCAGTACTTC. Protein sequence: CASSLVKTGPQETQYF.

This clone was seen once. The rearrangement links TRBV11-2 to TRBJ2-7; 10 bases match TRBD2. Unmatched junction bases numbered 8, after V lost 5 bases and J lost 4 bases. CDR1 SGHAT and CDR2 FQNNGV come from the germline V gene. The CDR3 sequence is 15 residues long. This chain's CDR3 is CASSPQSGRGYEQYF. The CDR3 DNA is TGTGCCAGCAGCCCGCAAAGCGGGAGGGGATACGAGCAGTACTTC.

J is TRBJ2-1 and V is TRBV7-9; 7 bases map to TRBD1. CDR3 size: 13 residues. Germline CDR1 is SEHNR and CDR2 is FQNEAQ (reference sequence). The junction had 3 bases not matched to a gene; V was cut back by 5 bases and J by 5 bases. The CDR3 protein is CASSRDSNNEQFF. As DNA, the CDR3 is TGTGCCAGCAGCCGGGACAGTAACAATGAGCAGTTCTTC.

The rearrangement joins TRBV25-1 to TRBJ1-2, with D perhaps matching TRBD1 (6 bases). The CDR3 runs 15 residues. Germline CDR1 and CDR2: MGHDK and SYGVNS. Trimming took 4 bases from V and 0 from J, leaving 12 bases between them. CDR3 amino acids: CASSGTGRTNYGYTF. In DNA form, the CDR3 reads TGTGCCAGCAGTGGAACAGGGAGAACTAACTATGGCTACACCTTC.

The chain is built from TRBV19 and TRBJ2-1; 12 nucleotides match TRBD2. Germline assignment: CDR1 LNHDA and CDR2 SQIVND (reference sequence). V lost 6 bases to trimming and J lost 9 bases; unmatched junction nucleotides: 9. The CDR3 loop spans 15 amino acids. The CDR3 DNA reads TGTGCCAGTAGGACCAGGCGGACTAGCGGGGCTGAGCAGTTCTTC. This translates into CASRTRRTSGAEQFF.

The rearrangement links TRBV9 to TRBJ2-7; D may be TRBD2 (6 bases). The CDR3 runs to 12 residues. From germline, CDR1 is SGDLS and CDR2 YYNGEE. Trimming shortened V by 5 bases and J by 6 bases, and 12 bases separated the two germline ends. This CDR3 is CASSGDFREQYF. The CDR3, as DNA: TGTGCCAGCAGTGGGGACTTCCGCGAGCAGTACTTC.

The genes are TRBV6-5 and TRBJ1-6; 7 bases fit TRBD1. The CDR3 consists of 14 residues. Trimming removed 6 bases from V and 8 bases from J; junction bases left unmatched: 7. Germline lookup yields CDR1 MNHEY and CDR2 SVGAGI. The CDR3 DNA sequence: TGTGCCAGCAGCCAGACAGGGCGCGATTCACCCCTCCACTTT. It specifies CASSQTGRDSPLHF.

This clone occurred a few times. This rearrangement joins TRBV7-9 to TRBJ1-6; 7 bases agree with TRBD1. This CDR3 region has 14 residues. Per the germline V gene, CDR1 is SEHNR and CDR2 is FQNEAQ (reference sequence). Losses at the gene ends were 5 bases for V and 6 bases for J; bases not matched to a gene: 4. The CDR3 DNA follows: TGTGCCAGCAGCCCGGGACAGCCTAATTCACCCCTCCACTTT. Its protein product is CASSPGQPNSPLHF.

Here the CDR3 DNA reads TGTGCCAGCAGCTTGGTAGTTGGCTACGAGCAGTACTTC. Translation gives CASSLVVGYEQYF. The chain joins TRBV5-4 to TRBJ2-7; D ambiguous. The CDR3 consists of 13 residues. Germline V gives CDR1 SGHNT, CDR2 YYREEE (reference sequence). V gave up 0 bases and J gave up 3 bases, with 7 bases separating them. Complete variable domain (other parts from reference TRBV5-4 and TRBJ2-7): ETGVTQSPTHLIKTRGQQVTLRCSSQSGHNTVSWYQQALGQGPQFIFQYYREEENGRGNFPPRFSGLQFPNYSSELNVNALELDDSALYLCASSLVVGYEQYFGPGTRLTVT.

The gene calls are TRBV7-9 and TRBJ1-1; 10 bases fit TRBD1. V shed 1 base, J shed 5 bases, and the junction held 4 bases outside the gene matches. This CDR3 region has 15 residues. The germline gives CDR1 SEHNR, CDR2 FQNEAQ (reference sequence). The CDR3 nucleotides are TGTGCCAGCAGCTTAGTGGGACAGGGGCAAACTGAAGCTTTCTTT. Encoded protein: CASSLVGQGQTEAFF. Drawing the rest from reference TRBV7-9 and TRBJ1-1, the complete variable domain is DTGVSQNPRHKITKRGQNVTFRCDPISEHNRLYWYRQTLGQGPEFLTYFQNEAQLEKSRLLSDRFSAERPKGSFSTLEIQRTEQGDSAMYLCASSLVGQGQTEAFFGQGTRLTVV.

The rearrangement uses TRBV18 and TRBJ2-2; 10 positions agree with TRBD2. Germline V CDR1 and CDR2: KGHSH, LQKENI. With 3 bases clipped from V and 8 bases from J, the junction kept 9 bases outside the gene matches. This CDR3 is built from 16 residues. This CDR3 reads CASSPRTSGDMGELFF. The CDR3, as DNA: TGTGCCAGCTCACCTAGGACTAGCGGAGATATGGGGGAGCTGTTTTTT.

This chain uses TRBV9 with TRBJ2-1; TRBD2 aligns across 8 bases. After removal of 0 bases from V and 8 bases from J, the junction contained 7 bases not matched to a gene. Germline V gene data show CDR1 as SGDLS and CDR2 as YYNGEE. The CDR3 contains 15 residues. In DNA, the CDR3 is TGTGCCAGCAGCGTAGAGGCGGGAGGAGGGGATGAGCAGTTCTTC. Translated, it gives CASSVEAGGGDEQFF.